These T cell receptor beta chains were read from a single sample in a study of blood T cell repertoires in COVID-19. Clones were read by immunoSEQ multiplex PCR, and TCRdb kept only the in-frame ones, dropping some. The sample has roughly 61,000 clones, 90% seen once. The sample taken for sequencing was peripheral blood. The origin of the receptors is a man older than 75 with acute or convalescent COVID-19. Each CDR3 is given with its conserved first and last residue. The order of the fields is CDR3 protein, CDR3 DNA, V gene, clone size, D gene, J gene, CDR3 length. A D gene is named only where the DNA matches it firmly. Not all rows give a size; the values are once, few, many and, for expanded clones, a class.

CDR3aa: CASTIGTGPYEQYF
CDR3nt: TGTGCCAGCACCATTGGGACAGGACCCTACGAGCAGTACTTC
v_gene: TRBV2
abundance: few
d_gene: TRBD1
j_gene: TRBJ2-7
len: 14

CDR3aa: CATSDPGQVSYNEQFF
CDR3nt: TGTGCCACCAGTGACCCGGGACAGGTCTCCTACAATGAGCAGTTCTTC
v_gene: TRBV24-1
abundance: -
d_gene: TRBD1
j_gene: TRBJ2-1
len: 16

CDR3aa: CASRLPGTSGGPHNEQFF
CDR3nt: TGTGCCAGCAGACTACCCGGGACTAGCGGGGGGCCTCACAATGAGCAGTTCTTC
v_gene: TRBV5-6
abundance: -
d_gene: TRBD2
j_gene: TRBJ2-1
len: 18

CDR3aa: CATSLTSGGVPSTDTQYF
CDR3nt: TGTGCCACCAGCTTGACTAGCGGGGGTGTCCCTAGCACAGATACGCAGTATTTT
v_gene: TRBV15
abundance: -
d_gene: TRBD2
j_gene: TRBJ2-3
len: 18

CDR3aa: CASSTGQNNNSPLHF
CDR3nt: TGCGCCAGCAGCACCGGACAAAATAATAATTCACCCCTCCACTTT
v_gene: TRBV5-1
abundance: -
d_gene: -
j_gene: TRBJ1-6
len: 15

CDR3aa: CASSAQGLVTEAFF
CDR3nt: TGTGCCAGCAGTGCGCAGGGCCTGGTCACTGAAGCTTTCTTT
v_gene: TRBV2
abundance: few
d_gene: -
j_gene: TRBJ1-1
len: 14

CDR3aa: CATMNSGGYEQYF
CDR3nt: TGTGCCACCATGAACAGCGGGGGCTACGAGCAGTACTTC
v_gene: TRBV24-1
abundance: -
d_gene: TRBD2
j_gene: TRBJ2-7
len: 13

CDR3aa: CASRRTQGAGSTEAFF
CDR3nt: TGTGCCAGCAGGAGAACCCAGGGGGCGGGGAGCACTGAAGCTTTCTTT
v_gene: TRBV6-6
abundance: -
d_gene: TRBD1
j_gene: TRBJ1-1
len: 16

CDR3aa: CASRTDPSTYGYTF
CDR3nt: TGTGCCAGTAGGACAGATCCTTCAACTTACGGCTACACCTTC
v_gene: TRBV19
abundance: -
d_gene: -
j_gene: TRBJ1-2
len: 14

CDR3aa: CASSQTSSPQYF
CDR3nt: TGTGCCAGCAGCCAAACTAGCTCTCCGCAGTATTTT
v_gene: TRBV14
abundance: -
d_gene: -
j_gene: TRBJ2-3
len: 12

CDR3aa: CASSKVGGGGRGQPQHF
CDR3nt: TGTGCCAGCAGCAAAGTAGGGGGTGGGGGACGGGGTCAGCCCCAGCATTTT
v_gene: TRBV21-1
abundance: few
d_gene: -
j_gene: TRBJ1-5
len: 17

CDR3aa: CARREGANTGELFF
CDR3nt: TGTGCCCGACGTGAAGGAGCGAACACCGGGGAGCTGTTTTTT
v_gene: TRBV21-1
abundance: -
d_gene: -
j_gene: TRBJ2-2
len: 14

CDR3aa: CASSGGTGREQYF
CDR3nt: TGTGCCAGCAGTGGTGGGACAGGTAGAGAGCAGTACTTC
v_gene: TRBV12-3/TRBV12-4
abundance: -
d_gene: TRBD1
j_gene: TRBJ2-7
len: 13

CDR3aa: CASSPTPLNTEAFF
CDR3nt: TGTGCCAGCAGTCCCACACCTCTGAACACTGAAGCTTTCTTT
v_gene: TRBV27
abundance: -
d_gene: -
j_gene: TRBJ1-1
len: 14

CDR3aa: CASRNSGNTIYF
CDR3nt: TGTGCCAGCCGAAACTCGGGAAACACCATATATTTT
v_gene: TRBV19
abundance: -
d_gene: -
j_gene: TRBJ1-3
len: 12

CDR3aa: CASSVQGAYNEQFF
CDR3nt: TGTGCCAGCAGCGTACAGGGGGCTTACAATGAGCAGTTCTTC
v_gene: TRBV9
abundance: -
d_gene: TRBD1
j_gene: TRBJ2-1
len: 14

CDR3aa: CATTPGQVSIGELFF
CDR3nt: TGTGCCACCACGCCGGGACAGGTATCAATCGGGGAGCTGTTTTTT
v_gene: TRBV5-4
abundance: -
d_gene: TRBD1
j_gene: TRBJ2-2
len: 15

CDR3aa: CASSYSTGPQHF
CDR3nt: TGTGCCAGCAGTTACTCTACGGGGCCCCAGCATTTT
v_gene: TRBV6-6
abundance: -
d_gene: -
j_gene: TRBJ1-5
len: 12

CDR3aa: CAWSAQGAYNEQFF
CDR3nt: TGTGCCTGGAGTGCCCAGGGGGCTTATAATGAGCAGTTCTTC
v_gene: TRBV30
abundance: -
d_gene: TRBD1
j_gene: TRBJ2-1
len: 14

CDR3aa: CASSSGAGQPYEQYF
CDR3nt: TGTGCCAGCAGTAGTGGGGCAGGGCAGCCCTACGAGCAGTACTTC
v_gene: TRBV6-5
abundance: -
d_gene: -
j_gene: TRBJ2-7
len: 15

CDR3aa: CASSVAPGTATYEQYF
CDR3nt: TGTGCCAGCAGCGTAGCCCCCGGGACAGCAACCTACGAGCAGTACTTC
v_gene: TRBV9
abundance: -
d_gene: TRBD1
j_gene: TRBJ2-7
len: 16

CDR3aa: CASSFPTGGETQYF
CDR3nt: TGTGCCAGCAGCTTCCCGACAGGGGGGGAGACCCAGTACTTC
v_gene: TRBV7-2
abundance: -
d_gene: TRBD1
j_gene: TRBJ2-5
len: 14

CDR3aa: CASSPEPRNNEQFF
CDR3nt: TGTGCCAGCAGCCCCGAGCCTAGAAACAATGAGCAGTTCTTC
v_gene: TRBV5-6
abundance: -
d_gene: -
j_gene: TRBJ2-1
len: 14

CDR3aa: CASSQGAGTNEKLFF
CDR3nt: TGTGCCAGCTCACAGGGTGCAGGGACTAATGAAAAACTGTTTTTT
v_gene: TRBV18
abundance: -
d_gene: -
j_gene: TRBJ1-4
len: 15

CDR3aa: CASSPGTSGGAEQFF
CDR3nt: TGTGCCAGCAGCCCAGGGACTAGCGGGGGGGCAGAGCAGTTCTTC
v_gene: TRBV11-2
abundance: -
d_gene: TRBD2
j_gene: TRBJ2-1
len: 15

CDR3aa: CASSLLPTSPGTGGHNEQFF
CDR3nt: TGCGCCAGCAGCTTGTTGCCGACCTCCCCTGGGACAGGAGGCCACAATGAGCAGTTCTTC
v_gene: TRBV5-1
abundance: -
d_gene: TRBD1
j_gene: TRBJ2-1
len: 20

CDR3aa: CASSTHRGTTTNEKLFF
CDR3nt: TGTGCCAGTAGTACACACAGGGGGACAACGACTAATGAAAAACTGTTTTTT
v_gene: TRBV19
abundance: -
d_gene: TRBD1
j_gene: TRBJ1-4
len: 17

CDR3aa: CASRPGTVFQETQYF
CDR3nt: TGCGCCAGCAGGCCCGGGACAGTATTTCAAGAGACCCAGTACTTC
v_gene: TRBV5-1
abundance: -
d_gene: TRBD1
j_gene: TRBJ2-5
len: 15

CDR3aa: CASRGQGAGEQYF
CDR3nt: TGTGCCAGCAGGGGACAGGGCGCGGGGGAGCAGTACTTC
v_gene: TRBV27
abundance: -
d_gene: TRBD1
j_gene: TRBJ2-7
len: 13

CDR3aa: CASKRDIDSPLHF
CDR3nt: TGTGCCAGCAAACGGGACATAGATTCACCCCTCCACTTT
v_gene: TRBV27
abundance: -
d_gene: -
j_gene: TRBJ1-6
len: 13

CDR3aa: CATSRDTYGYTF
CDR3nt: TGTGCCACCAGCAGGGACACGTATGGCTACACCTTC
v_gene: TRBV15
abundance: few
d_gene: -
j_gene: TRBJ1-2
len: 12

CDR3aa: CASKAELFGNQPQHF
CDR3nt: TGTGCCAGCAAAGCGGAACTGTTCGGTAATCAGCCCCAGCATTTT
v_gene: TRBV2
abundance: -
d_gene: -
j_gene: TRBJ1-5
len: 15

CDR3aa: CSASKGAGFNSPLHF
CDR3nt: TGCAGTGCTAGTAAGGGGGCAGGGTTTAATTCACCCCTCCACTTT
v_gene: TRBV20-1
abundance: -
d_gene: TRBD1
j_gene: TRBJ1-6
len: 15

CDR3aa: CAVPAGTGELFF
CDR3nt: TGTGCCGTCCCGGCAGGGACCGGGGAGCTGTTTTTT
v_gene: TRBV2
abundance: -
d_gene: -
j_gene: TRBJ2-2
len: 12

CDR3aa: CASSRTGTDTQYF
CDR3nt: TGTGCCAGCAGCAGGACAGGGACAGATACGCAGTATTTT
v_gene: TRBV7-9
abundance: once
d_gene: TRBD1
j_gene: TRBJ2-3
len: 13

CDR3aa: CASSSGQGIENEQFF
CDR3nt: TGCGCCAGCAGCTCCGGACAGGGGATTGAGAATGAGCAGTTCTTC
v_gene: TRBV5-1
abundance: -
d_gene: TRBD1
j_gene: TRBJ2-1
len: 15

CDR3aa: CASSLGTGFNYEQYF
CDR3nt: TGTGCCAGCAGCTTGGGCACAGGTTTTAACTACGAGCAGTACTTC
v_gene: TRBV5-6
abundance: once
d_gene: -
j_gene: TRBJ2-7
len: 15

CDR3aa: CASSPQGGIAGELFF
CDR3nt: TGTGCCAGCAGCCCCCAGGGGGGCATCGCCGGGGAGCTGTTTTTT
v_gene: TRBV6-5
abundance: -
d_gene: -
j_gene: TRBJ2-2
len: 15

CDR3aa: CASRRGQLNQPQHF
CDR3nt: TGTGCCAGTAGGAGGGGACAGCTTAATCAGCCCCAGCATTTT
v_gene: TRBV19
abundance: -
d_gene: TRBD1
j_gene: TRBJ1-5
len: 14

CDR3aa: CASSRERGGDIQYF
CDR3nt: TGTGCCAGTAGTAGGGAGCGGGGAGGCGACATTCAGTACTTC
v_gene: TRBV19
abundance: -
d_gene: TRBD2
j_gene: TRBJ2-4
len: 14

CDR3aa: CASSEQGGKLFF
CDR3nt: TGTGCCAGCAGTGAGCAGGGAGGAAAACTGTTTTTT
v_gene: TRBV6-1
abundance: -
d_gene: -
j_gene: TRBJ1-4
len: 12

CDR3aa: CASSGGSQETQYF
CDR3nt: TGTGCCAGTAGCGGGGGGTCCCAAGAGACCCAGTACTTC
v_gene: TRBV19
abundance: once
d_gene: TRBD2
j_gene: TRBJ2-5
len: 13

CDR3aa: CASSMTGNTEAFF
CDR3nt: TGTGCCAGTAGTATGACGGGGAACACTGAAGCTTTCTTT
v_gene: TRBV19
abundance: -
d_gene: -
j_gene: TRBJ1-1
len: 13

CDR3aa: CSVGGPRTDTQYF
CDR3nt: TGCAGCGTTGGGGGGCCCCGCACAGATACGCAGTATTTT
v_gene: TRBV29-1
abundance: -
d_gene: -
j_gene: TRBJ2-3
len: 13

CDR3aa: CASSLAGLNTGELFF
CDR3nt: TGTGCCAGTAGTTTGGCAGGACTAAACACCGGGGAGCTGTTTTTT
v_gene: TRBV19
abundance: -
d_gene: -
j_gene: TRBJ2-2
len: 15

CDR3aa: CATQGQMNTGELFF
CDR3nt: TGTGCCACCCAGGGACAGATGAACACCGGGGAGCTGTTTTTT
v_gene: TRBV24-1
abundance: -
d_gene: TRBD1
j_gene: TRBJ2-2
len: 14

CDR3aa: CASSNTQGRETQYF
CDR3nt: TGCGCCAGCAGCAACACACAGGGACGAGAGACCCAGTACTTC
v_gene: TRBV5-1
abundance: -
d_gene: -
j_gene: TRBJ2-5
len: 14

CDR3aa: CASSSGSRPYEQYF
CDR3nt: TGTGCCAGTAGCTCCGGGTCAAGACCCTACGAGCAGTACTTC
v_gene: TRBV19
abundance: -
d_gene: -
j_gene: TRBJ2-7
len: 14

CDR3aa: CASSLSGGSTEAFF
CDR3nt: TGTGCCAGCAGCCTCTCTGGAGGGAGTACTGAAGCTTTCTTT
v_gene: TRBV3-1/TRBV3-2
abundance: few
d_gene: -
j_gene: TRBJ1-1
len: 14

CDR3aa: CASSLVRSGELFF
CDR3nt: TGTGCCAGCAGCTTGGTTCGGTCCGGGGAGCTGTTTTTT
v_gene: TRBV5-8
abundance: -
d_gene: -
j_gene: TRBJ2-2
len: 13

CDR3aa: CASSLGQGWETQYF
CDR3nt: TGCGCCAGCAGCCTCGGACAGGGGTGGGAGACCCAGTACTTC
v_gene: TRBV5-1
abundance: -
d_gene: TRBD1
j_gene: TRBJ2-5
len: 14

CDR3aa: CASSLMSGNQPQHF
CDR3nt: TGTGCCAGCAGCTTAATGTCAGGCAATCAGCCCCAGCATTTT
v_gene: TRBV7-2
abundance: -
d_gene: -
j_gene: TRBJ1-5
len: 14

CDR3aa: CASSRGQTSNQPQHF
CDR3nt: TGTGCCAGCAGCCGGGGACAGACTAGCAATCAGCCCCAGCATTTT
v_gene: TRBV7-9
abundance: few
d_gene: TRBD1
j_gene: TRBJ1-5
len: 15

CDR3aa: CASSWIGNRYNEQFF
CDR3nt: TGTGCCAGCAGTTGGATAGGTAACAGATACAATGAGCAGTTCTTC
v_gene: TRBV6-5
abundance: -
d_gene: -
j_gene: TRBJ2-1
len: 15

CDR3aa: CSVLSGSYEQYF
CDR3nt: TGCAGCGTTTTGTCCGGGTCCTACGAGCAGTACTTC
v_gene: TRBV29-1
abundance: -
d_gene: -
j_gene: TRBJ2-7
len: 12

CDR3aa: CASSPRQTNTEAFF
CDR3nt: TGTGCCAGCAGTCCCCGACAGACGAACACTGAAGCTTTCTTT
v_gene: TRBV6-5
abundance: -
d_gene: -
j_gene: TRBJ1-1
len: 14

CDR3aa: CASYTGNTEAFF
CDR3nt: TGTGCCAGCTATACAGGGAACACTGAAGCTTTCTTT
v_gene: TRBV6-6
abundance: -
d_gene: -
j_gene: TRBJ1-1
len: 12

CDR3aa: CASSQSWGEPFPEAFF
CDR3nt: TGCGCCAGCAGCCAATCCTGGGGAGAACCCTTCCCTGAAGCTTTCTTT
v_gene: TRBV4-1
abundance: -
d_gene: -
j_gene: TRBJ1-1
len: 16

CDR3aa: CASSFSSDINTGELFF
CDR3nt: TGTGCCAGCAGTTTTTCGTCAGACATTAACACCGGGGAGCTGTTTTTT
v_gene: TRBV27
abundance: -
d_gene: -
j_gene: TRBJ2-2
len: 16

CDR3aa: CASSRGGSAKNIQYF
CDR3nt: TGTGCCAGCAGCCGGGGGGGGTCGGCCAAAAACATTCAGTACTTC
v_gene: TRBV7-2
abundance: -
d_gene: TRBD2
j_gene: TRBJ2-4
len: 15